The 30 T cell receptor beta chains listed next were all sequenced from one sample in a study of control samples from healthy donors and cancer patients. Method: immunoSEQ multiplex PCR; TCRdb's copy keeps in-frame clones and lacks some. The sample contains some 200,000 clones, just under 95% of which appear only once. The sample consisted of blood. The receptors shown here come from a man aged 18-30 years in good health.

This chain uses TRBV9 with TRBJ2-7; a weak D match, TRBD1 (6 bases). Germline V gene sequence: CDR1 SGDLS, CDR2 YYNGEE. V was cut by 3 bases and J by 1 base, with 11 bases left in between. The length of the CDR3 is 14 residues. CDR3 DNA: TGTGCCAGCAGCGCCCTCGGACAGTCCTACGAGCAGTACTTC. As protein: CASSALGQSYEQYF.

This clone occurred once. The genes are TRBV6-5 and TRBJ1-2; 9 bases line up with TRBD1. The CDR3 totals 14 residues. The trim removed 4 bases at V and 5 bases at J, leaving 5 bases unmatched. CDR1 MNHEY and CDR2 SVGAGI come from the germline V gene. The chain's CDR3 is CASSSGTGSYGYTF. CDR3 nucleotide sequence: TGTGCCAGCAGTTCGGGGACAGGGTCATATGGCTACACCTTC.

The chain recombines TRBV6-2 or TRBV6-3 with TRBJ1-1; maybe TRBD1 (5 bases). Germline V gene lookup returns CDR1 MNHEY and CDR2 SVGEGT. V was shortened by 4 bases and J by 4 bases, with 16 bases between the two germline ends. The CDR3 is 15 residues long. This CDR3 reads CASSSPPAGRTEAFF. The CDR3 DNA is TGTGCCAGCAGTTCGCCACCCGCAGGGCGCACTGAAGCTTTCTTT.

V and J are TRBV18 and TRBJ1-6; D gene uncertain. The germline V gene has CDR1 KGHSH and CDR2 LQKENI. The CDR3 is made up of 16 amino acids. The V end was cut by 2 bases, the J end by 8 bases, with 16 bases between. The CDR3 sequence is CASSPSQAGPDSPLHF. The CDR3 DNA is TGTGCCAGCTCACCAAGTCAGGCAGGACCCGATTCACCCCTCCACTTT.

Here the CDR3 reads CASSLGGFNSPLHF. CDR3 DNA sequence: TGCGCCAGCAGCTTGGGGGGGTTCAATTCACCCCTCCACTTT. This chain joins TRBV5-1 and TRBJ1-6; possibly TRBD1 for D (5 bases). The CDR3 runs to 14 residues. In germline, CDR1 is SGHRS, CDR2 YFSETQ. Trimming took 0 bases from V and 7 from J, leaving 8 bases between them. The full variable domain, with the rest looked up from reference TRBV5-1 and TRBJ1-6, is KAGVTQTPRYLIKTRGQQVTLSCSPISGHRSVSWYQQTPGQGLQFLFEYFSETQRNKGNFPGRFSGRQFSNSRSEMNVSTLELGDSALYLCASSLGGFNSPLHFGNGTRLTVT.

The chain uses TRBV18 and TRBJ2-7; 7 bases line up with TRBD1. The V gene's germline CDR1 is KGHSH and CDR2 LQKENI. V trimming: 6 bases; J trimming: 3 bases; junction bases outside the gene matches: 14. This CDR3 has 16 amino acids. CDR3 amino acids: CASSIVVEQGFYEQYF. CDR3 sequence (DNA): TGTGCCAGCTCGATCGTGGTGGAACAGGGGTTCTACGAGCAGTACTTC.

The CDR3 DNA reads as TGTGCCAGCTCACCACAGGAGCTTTGGGGTAGAGAGACCCAGTACTTC. Translating it yields CASSPQELWGRETQYF. The gene calls are TRBV18 and TRBJ2-5; D is ambiguous. The V gene lost 1 base and the J gene lost 4 bases, with 16 bases spanning the gap. The CDR3 totals 16 residues. Germline V CDR1 and CDR2: KGHSH, LQKENI.

The V gene is TRBV5-1, the J gene TRBJ2-7; perhaps TRBD2 as D (6 bases). V was cut by 4 bases and J by 0 bases, with 11 bases left in between. Germline assignment: CDR1 SGHRS and CDR2 YFSETQ. CDR3 length: 14 residues. CDR3: CASSVGLTSYEQYF. CDR3 coding DNA: TGCGCCAGCAGCGTGGGACTTACCTCCTACGAGCAGTACTTC.

This chain links TRBV4-1 with TRBJ1-3, with D possibly being TRBD1 (5 bases). The CDR3 has 15 residues. The V end lost 3 bases, the J end lost 2 bases, and 11 bases lay between the germline ends. Germline assignment: CDR1 MGHRA and CDR2 YSYEKL. The chain's CDR3 is CASSQGRGAGNTIYF. The CDR3 DNA reads as TGCGCCAGCAGCCAGGGGAGGGGAGCTGGAAACACCATATATTTT.

V and J are TRBV19 and TRBJ1-1; 10 positions agree with TRBD1. J lost 6 bases, V lost 5 bases, and 9 bases had no gene match. CDR1 is LNHDA, CDR2 SQIVND, per germline (reference sequence). The CDR3 contains 15 residues. CDR3 region: CASSFPDRGSAEAFF. CDR3 coding DNA: TGTGCCAGTAGTTTCCCGGACAGGGGGAGCGCTGAAGCTTTCTTT.

The CDR3 bases are TGTGCCAGCAGCGTAGAAAGGGCAGATACGCAGTATTTT. It codes for CASSVERADTQYF. The chain recombines TRBV9 with TRBJ2-3; D is unresolved. V was pared by 0 bases and J by 4 bases, with 6 bases between. The germline gives CDR1 SGDLS, CDR2 YYNGEE. CDR3 size: 13 residues. The variable domain in full, completed from reference TRBV9 and TRBJ2-3, reads DSGVTQTPKHLITATGQRVTLRCSPRSGDLSVYWYQQSLDQGLQFLIQYYNGEERAKGNILERFSAQQFPDLHSELNLSSLELGDSALYFCASSVERADTQYFGPGTRLTVL.

V is TRBV9 and J is TRBJ2-7, with D uncertain. CDR3 size: 13 residues. Deletions cut 4 bases from V and 7 bases from J, with 15 bases between. Germline V gene lookup returns CDR1 SGDLS and CDR2 YYNGEE. The CDR3 DNA reads TGTGCCAGCAGCACCCCGCCGTTCGTAGAGCAGTACTTC. It translates to CASSTPPFVEQYF.

This clone was picked up a small number of times. The chain carries TRBV5-8 and TRBJ1-3; D ambiguous. Trimming took off 0 bases at V and 0 bases at J, with 7 bases between the two ends. Germline V gene lookup returns CDR1 SGHTS and CDR2 YDEGEE. There are 15 residues in the CDR3. Here the CDR3 DNA reads TGTGCCAGCAGCTTGGAAGTTAACTCTGGAAACACCATATATTTT. The encoded protein is CASSLEVNSGNTIYF.

V gene TRBV19 combines with J gene TRBJ1-4; 7 nucleotides match TRBD1. Unmatched junction bases numbered 8, after V lost 1 base and J lost 3 bases. This CDR3 contains 17 residues. The germline CDR1 and CDR2 sequences are LNHDA and SQIVND (reference sequence). CDR3 protein: CASSIGVTGTANEKLFF. The CDR3 nucleotides are TGTGCCAGTAGTATAGGGGTGACCGGGACAGCTAATGAAAAACTGTTTTTT.

The genes are TRBV4-1 and TRBJ2-1; TRBD1 matches 7 bases. The CDR3 loop spans 16 amino acids. Trimming at V came to 1 base and at J to 4 bases, leaving 7 bases not matched to a gene. CDR1 is MGHRA, CDR2 YSYEKL, per germline. CDR3 in amino acids: CASSQARQGRYNEQFF. The DNA for the CDR3 is TGCGCCAGCAGCCAAGCAAGACAGGGTCGTTACAATGAGCAGTTCTTC.

The V gene is TRBV28, the J gene TRBJ1-1, with D perhaps TRBD1 (6 bases). This CDR3 has 14 amino acids. Germline V lookup: CDR1 MDHEN, CDR2 SYDVKM. The V gene lost 5 bases and the J gene lost 4 bases, with 14 bases spanning the gap. The CDR3 DNA follows: TGTGCCAGCAGTACCGGGGGGCTCATCACTGAAGCTTTCTTT. It encodes CASSTGGLITEAFF.

The chain employs TRBV7-9 and TRBJ2-1; 8 bases fit TRBD2. Germline V gene sequence: CDR1 SEHNR, CDR2 FQNEAQ (reference sequence). The CDR3 length is 12 residues. V gave up 5 bases and J gave up 10 bases; unmatched junction bases: 4. The chain's CDR3 is CASSPPGGEQFF. CDR3 sequence (DNA): TGTGCCAGCAGCCCGCCGGGGGGGGAGCAGTTCTTC.

The J gene is TRBJ1-6, the V gene TRBV5-1; 8 bases fit TRBD1. This CDR3 region has 14 residues. CDR1 and CDR2 from the germline V gene are SGHRS and YFSETQ. Trimming cost V 1 base and J 7 bases; bases outside gene matches: 1. CDR3 sequence: CASSLTGGNSPLHF. The CDR3 nucleotides are TGCGCCAGCAGCTTGACAGGGGGGAATTCACCCCTCCACTTT.

The V gene is TRBV5-8, the J gene TRBJ2-7; TRBD2 aligns across 11 bases. Germline assignment: CDR1 SGHTS and CDR2 YDEGEE. This CDR3 contains 15 residues. V trimming: 0 bases; J trimming: 3 bases; junction bases outside the gene matches: 2. DNA for the CDR3: TGTGCCAGCAGCTTGGGGACTAGCGGGTTCTACGAGCAGTACTTC. It codes for CASSLGTSGFYEQYF.

The genes are TRBV19 and TRBJ2-1; 8 bases are a match to TRBD2. Looked up from germline, CDR1 is LNHDA and CDR2 is SQIVND (reference sequence). The CDR3 is made up of 17 amino acids. J was trimmed by 7 bases and V by 3 bases; bases with no gene match: 14. This chain's CDR3 is CASSISYGGARLNEQFF. CDR3 DNA: TGTGCCAGTAGTATCTCTTACGGGGGGGCGAGGTTGAATGAGCAGTTCTTC.

The chain joins TRBV27 to TRBJ2-7; weak D call: TRBD2 (6 bases). Deletions cut 3 bases from V and 4 bases from J, with 19 bases between. CDR3 length: 16 amino acids. The germline CDR1 and CDR2 sequences are MNHEY and SMNVEV (reference sequence). The DNA for the CDR3 is TGTGCCAGCAGTTTTAATTCTATGGGACTGTTTTACGAGCAGTACTTC. Translating gives CASSFNSMGLFYEQYF.

The V gene is TRBV12-5, the J gene TRBJ2-1; the D is unclear. CDR1 and CDR2 (germline): LGHNT, FRNRAP. The CDR3 consists of 14 residues. V was clipped by 1 base and J by 2 bases, with 6 bases between them. The CDR3 coding sequence is TGTGCTAGTGGTTTGGACAGAACCTACAATGAGCAGTTCTTC. This sequence encodes CASGLDRTYNEQFF.

The gene calls are TRBV12-5 and TRBJ2-1; 10 bases map to TRBD1. CDR1 and CDR2 from the germline V gene are LGHNT and FRNRAP. Trimming at V came to 5 bases and at J to 9 bases, leaving 7 bases not matched to a gene. CDR3 size: 14 residues. The DNA for the CDR3 is TGTGCTAGTGGTCGGGGGACAGGGGAAGCTGAGCAGTTCTTC. It is translated as CASGRGTGEAEQFF.

V and J are TRBV5-8 and TRBJ1-2; maybe TRBD1 (5 bases). Germline V gene sequence: CDR1 SGHTS, CDR2 YDEGEE. The CDR3 is 15 residues long. The V end lost 0 bases, the J end lost 4 bases, and 13 bases lay between the germline ends. The CDR3 region is CASSLAGDPVYGYTF. CDR3 sequence (DNA): TGTGCCAGCAGCTTGGCGGGGGATCCGGTCTATGGCTACACCTTC.

The chain joins TRBV5-5 to TRBJ2-5; the match to TRBD2 covers 8 bases. The germline V gene encodes CDR1 SGHKS and CDR2 YYEKEE (reference sequence). Trimming removed 3 bases from V and 5 bases from J; junction bases left unmatched: 9. This CDR3 spans 15 amino acids. CDR3 coding DNA: TGTGCCAGCAGCTCGCTTAGTTTAGCGGGGGAGACCCAGTACTTC. It is translated as CASSSLSLAGETQYF.

J is TRBJ1-1 and V is TRBV4-2; no reliable D call. Trimming removed 0 bases from V and 4 bases from J, with 18 bases in between. Germline CDR1 LGHNA, CDR2 YNFKEQ. This CDR3 is 17 amino acids long. Written as DNA, the CDR3 is TGTGCCAGCAGCCAAGAGACCGGGGTCACACCCGTCACTGAAGCTTTCTTT. It translates to CASSQETGVTPVTEAFF.

This clone was picked up one time. A junction end diverges from the germline sequence, so it may reflect a read error. The chain has TRBV19 and TRBJ1-3; perhaps TRBD1 as D (5 bases). This CDR3 spans 15 amino acids. Germline V gene data show CDR1 as LNHDA and CDR2 as SQIVND (reference sequence). In nucleotides, the CDR3 is TGTGCCAATAGTCCCGGACAAACCTCTGGAAACACCATATATTTT. It yields the protein CANSPGQTSGNTIYF. Using reference TRBV19 and TRBJ1-3 for the parts outside the CDR3, the full variable domain is DGGITQSPKYLFRKEGQNVTLSCEQNLNHDAMYWYRQDPGQGLRLIYYSQIVNDFQKGDIAEGYSVSREKKESFPLTVTSAQKNPTAFYLCANSPGQTSGNTIYFGEGSWLTVV.

The chain joins TRBV7-9 to TRBJ2-7, with D tentatively TRBD1 (6 bases). Germline loops: CDR1 SEHNR, CDR2 FQNEAQ (reference sequence). The CDR3 has 12 residues. Trimming removed 5 bases from V and 4 bases from J, with 9 bases in between. CDR3 in DNA: TGTGCCAGCAGCAGAGGACAGTACGAGCAGTACTTC. Its translation is CASSRGQYEQYF.

The chain recombines TRBV21-1 with TRBJ2-3; no DNA check was done on the table's D call, TRBD2. TRBV21-1 is a pseudogene. CDR3 length: 16 amino acids. The CDR3: CASSKGRRGTTDTQYF. CDR3 sequence (DNA): TGTGCCAGCAGCAAAGGTCGGCGGGGAACGACAGATACGCAGTATTTT.

The chain uses TRBV6-5 and TRBJ1-2; no definite D call. V lost 4 bases and J lost 2, with 8 bases in between. The CDR3 contains 13 residues. Germline V gene data show CDR1 as MNHEY and CDR2 as SVGAGI. CDR3 loop: CASSFVRNYGYTF. The CDR3 DNA is TGTGCCAGCAGTTTCGTGAGGAACTATGGCTACACCTTC.